These 7 T cell receptor beta chains share one sample of origin, sequenced in a study of cytomegalovirus exposure and HLA in healthy donors. Libraries were prepared by immunoSEQ multiplex PCR; TCRdb keeps only in-frame clonotypes and omits some of them. The repertoire holds 120,000 to 150,000 clones, roughly nine tenths seen once, with 2.5% to 4% in the top ten. The source material was PBMCs. The receptors here all came from a woman aged 18-29 years in good health and CMV-seropositive.

V is TRBV19 and J is TRBJ1-3; D gene unclear. The ends were cut back, 4 bases at V and 4 bases at J, with 8 bases in the middle. The CDR3 is 13 amino acids. Germline V gives CDR1 LNHDA, CDR2 SQIVND (reference sequence). CDR3: CASSTSKGNTIYF. The CDR3 nucleotides are TGTGCCAGTAGTACATCTAAAGGAAACACCATATATTTT.

This chain uses TRBV5-4 with TRBJ2-1; TRBD2 aligns across 10 bases. The CDR3 consists of 15 residues. J gave up 9 bases and V 2 bases, and 8 bases lay outside the gene matches. Germline CDR1 SGHNT, CDR2 YYREEE (reference sequence). CDR3 sequence (DNA): TGTGCCAGCAGCTTCGGACTAGCGGCCTATGGTGAGCAGTTCTTC. Translated: CASSFGLAAYGEQFF.

This chain uses TRBV5-1 with TRBJ2-2, with D perhaps matching TRBD1 (5 bases). V shed 7 bases and J shed 5 bases, with 21 bases lying between them. The CDR3 runs to 16 residues. CDR1 is SGHRS, CDR2 YFSETQ, per germline. The CDR3 coding sequence is TGCGCCAGCTTCCACCAAGGGGTGGTAGGGACCGGGGAGCTGTTTTTT. This codes for CASFHQGVVGTGELFF. The full variable domain, completed using reference TRBV5-1 and TRBJ2-2, is KAGVTQTPRYLIKTRGQQVTLSCSPISGHRSVSWYQQTPGQGLQFLFEYFSETQRNKGNFPGRFSGRQFSNSRSEMNVSTLELGDSALYLCASFHQGVVGTGELFFGEGSRLTVL.

This sequence joins TRBV9 and TRBJ1-5, with 7 bases lining up with TRBD1. J was trimmed by 3 bases and V by 0 bases; bases with no gene match: 6. This CDR3 has 16 amino acids. Germline CDR1 SGDLS, CDR2 YYNGEE. The CDR3 sequence is CASSVETGQNNQPQHF. The CDR3 bases are TGTGCCAGCAGCGTAGAGACGGGACAGAACAATCAGCCCCAGCATTTT.

The chain employs TRBV19 and TRBJ2-7; 14 bases map to TRBD2. The CDR3 sequence is 16 residues long. Per germline, CDR1 LNHDA and CDR2 SQIVND (reference sequence). The trim removed 4 bases at V and 2 bases at J, leaving 4 bases unmatched. The CDR3 nucleotides are TGTGCCAGTAGTACCGGACTAGCGGGAGGCGCCTACGAGCAGTACTTC. Translated: CASSTGLAGGAYEQYF.

The chain uses TRBV15 and TRBJ2-7; tentative D call: TRBD1 (6 bases). CDR1 and CDR2 (germline): LNHNV, YYDKDF (reference sequence). The CDR3 has 13 residues. V was cut by 1 base and J by 6 bases, with 10 bases left in between. The CDR3 bases are TGTGCCACCAGCAGAGTTGGGACAACCGAGCAGTACTTC. Translation: CATSRVGTTEQYF.

V is TRBV21-1 and J is TRBJ1-5; the D segment call TRBD1 is taken from the table without a DNA check. TRBV21-1 is marked as a pseudogene. This CDR3 is 18 amino acids long. CDR3 bases: TGTGCCAGCAGCAAACGAGGCCAGGGTAAGGAGATAAATCAGCCCCAGCATTTT. It translates to CASSKRGQGKEINQPQHF.